This T cell receptor (beta chain) was identified during a study of T cell responses to AZD1222 COVID-19 vaccine. Study-level information: Timing groups of about 4 and about 12 weeks for second doses were pooled. Study findings and constraints: The span of vaccine-associated CD4 TCRs extended across spike, with dominance at 160-218 and 743-854. Females made up more of the donors, who were largely white British, and clonal diversity may have come out too low. The reported proportion of spike-specific TCRs targeting unmutated variant regions was nearly half.

Of note for this clone: What it binds is unknown.

The repertoire was sequenced with immunoSEQ multiplex PCR; TCRdb's copy has only in-frame clones and lacks some. The sample holds more than 95,000 clones, around 89% seen once. The CDR3 is 13 residues long. Looked up from germline, CDR1 is LNHNV and CDR2 is YYDKDF (reference sequence). The V end was cut by 6 bases, the J end by 1 base, with 10 bases between. The specimen comprised peripheral blood, sampled on day 0 of AZD1222 vaccination. The V call is TRBV15, the J call TRBJ2-7; a possible D gene is TRBD1 (5 bases). This TCR was recovered from an adult in good health. CDR3 loop: CATSPGISYEQYF. The CDR3 region has the DNA TGTGCCACCAGTCCAGGGATATCCTACGAGCAGTACTTC. Together with reference TRBV15 and TRBJ2-7, the CDR3 gives the full variable domain: DAMVIQNPRYQVTQFGKPVTLSCSQTLNHNVMYWYQQKSSQAPKLLFHYYDKDFNNEADTPDNFQSRRPNTSFCFLDIRSPGLGDTAMYLCATSPGISYEQYFGPGTRLTVT.